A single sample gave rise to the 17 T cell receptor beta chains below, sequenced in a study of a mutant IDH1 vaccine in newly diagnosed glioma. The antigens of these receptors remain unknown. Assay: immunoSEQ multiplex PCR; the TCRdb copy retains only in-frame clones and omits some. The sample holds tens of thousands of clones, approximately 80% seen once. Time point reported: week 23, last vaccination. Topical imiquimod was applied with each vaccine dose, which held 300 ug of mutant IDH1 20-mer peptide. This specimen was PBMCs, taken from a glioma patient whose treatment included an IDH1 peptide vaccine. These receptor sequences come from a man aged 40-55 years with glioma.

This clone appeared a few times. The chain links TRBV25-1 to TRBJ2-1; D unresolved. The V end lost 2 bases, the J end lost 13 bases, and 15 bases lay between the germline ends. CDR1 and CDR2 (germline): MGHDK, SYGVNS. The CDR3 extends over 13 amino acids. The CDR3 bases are TGTGCCAGCAGTGAAGACGAGCTAGGATCACAGTTCTTC. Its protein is CASSEDELGSQFF.

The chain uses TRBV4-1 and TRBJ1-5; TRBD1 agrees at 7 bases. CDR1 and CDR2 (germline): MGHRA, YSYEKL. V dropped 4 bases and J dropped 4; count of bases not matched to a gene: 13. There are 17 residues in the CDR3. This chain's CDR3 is CASSLRTGIPSNQPQHF. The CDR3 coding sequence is TGCGCCAGCAGCCTACGGACAGGTATCCCCTCAAATCAGCCCCAGCATTTT.

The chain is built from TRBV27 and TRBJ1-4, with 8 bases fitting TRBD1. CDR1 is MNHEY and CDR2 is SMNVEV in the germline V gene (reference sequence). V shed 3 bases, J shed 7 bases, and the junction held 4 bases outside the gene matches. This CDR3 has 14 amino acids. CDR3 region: CASSFRTGTEKLFF. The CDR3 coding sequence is TGTGCCAGCAGTTTCCGGACAGGGACTGAAAAACTGTTTTTT.

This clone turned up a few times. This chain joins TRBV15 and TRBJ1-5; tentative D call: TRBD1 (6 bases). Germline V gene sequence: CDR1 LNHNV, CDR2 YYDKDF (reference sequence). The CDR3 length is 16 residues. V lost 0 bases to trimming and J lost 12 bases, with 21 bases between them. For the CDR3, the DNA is TGTGCCACCAGCAGAGATCGGGGGGGCACCTACGGGTTCCAGCATTTT. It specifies CATSRDRGGTYGFQHF.

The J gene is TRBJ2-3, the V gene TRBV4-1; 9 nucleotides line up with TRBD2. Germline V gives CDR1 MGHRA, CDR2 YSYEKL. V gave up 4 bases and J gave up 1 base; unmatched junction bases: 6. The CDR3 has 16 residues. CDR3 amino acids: CASSLGAGGRTDTQYF. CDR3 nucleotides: TGCGCCAGCAGCCTTGGTGCGGGGGGGCGCACAGATACGCAGTATTTT.

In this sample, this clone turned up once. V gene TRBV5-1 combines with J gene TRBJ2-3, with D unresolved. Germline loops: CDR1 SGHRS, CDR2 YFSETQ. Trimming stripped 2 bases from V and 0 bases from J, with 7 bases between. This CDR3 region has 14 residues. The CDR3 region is CASSFTASTDTQYF. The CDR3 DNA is TGCGCCAGCAGCTTTACAGCTAGCACAGATACGCAGTATTTT.

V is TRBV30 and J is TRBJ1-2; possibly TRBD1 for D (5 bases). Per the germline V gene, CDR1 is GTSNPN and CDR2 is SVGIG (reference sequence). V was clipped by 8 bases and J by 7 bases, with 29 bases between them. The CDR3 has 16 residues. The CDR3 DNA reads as TGTGCCCGAGGCCAGGGCGATGTGGTGAATTGGGGTGGCTACACCTTC. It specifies CARGQGDVVNWGGYTF. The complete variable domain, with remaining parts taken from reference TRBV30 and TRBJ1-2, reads SQTIHQWPATLVQPVGSPLSLECTVEGTSNPNLYWYRQAAGRGLQLLFYSVGIGQISSEVPQNLSASRPQDRQFILSSKKLLLSDSGFYLCARGQGDVVNWGGYTFGSGTRLTVV.

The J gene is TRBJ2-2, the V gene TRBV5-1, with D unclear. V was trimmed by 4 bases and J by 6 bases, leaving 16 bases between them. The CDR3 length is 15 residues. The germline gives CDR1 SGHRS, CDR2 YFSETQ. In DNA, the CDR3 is TGCGCCAGCAGCCCGGCCTCGAGCAGGCCCGGGGAGCTGTTTTTT. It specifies CASSPASSRPGELFF.

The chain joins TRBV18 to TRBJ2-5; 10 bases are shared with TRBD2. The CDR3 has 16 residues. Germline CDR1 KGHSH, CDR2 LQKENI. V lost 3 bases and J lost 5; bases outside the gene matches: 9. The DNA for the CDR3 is TGTGCCAGCTCACCCCTAGCGGGGGACGGCTGGGAGACCCAGTACTTC. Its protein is CASSPLAGDGWETQYF.

The CDR3 coding sequence is TGCGCCAGCAGCCCAAGGACAGGCGGGCACACTGAAGCTTTCTTT. It encodes CASSPRTGGHTEAFF. The chain recombines TRBV5-1 with TRBJ1-1; 7 bases are shared with TRBD1. V gave up 4 bases and J gave up 3 bases; unmatched junction bases: 9. Germline assignment: CDR1 SGHRS and CDR2 YFSETQ. This CDR3 spans 15 amino acids.

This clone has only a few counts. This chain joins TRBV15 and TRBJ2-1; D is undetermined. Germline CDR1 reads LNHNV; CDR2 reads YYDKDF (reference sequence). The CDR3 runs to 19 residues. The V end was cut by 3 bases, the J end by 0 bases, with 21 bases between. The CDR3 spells CATSRDTSSTESSYNEQFF. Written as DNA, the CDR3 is TGTGCCACCAGCAGGGATACCAGCAGTACGGAAAGCTCCTACAATGAGCAGTTCTTC.

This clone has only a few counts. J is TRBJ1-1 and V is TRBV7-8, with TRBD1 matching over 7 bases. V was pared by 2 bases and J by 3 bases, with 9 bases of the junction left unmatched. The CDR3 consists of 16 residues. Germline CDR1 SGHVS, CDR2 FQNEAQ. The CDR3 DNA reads TGTGCCAGCAGCTTAAGAGGCAGGGGGAGGGACACTGAAGCTTTCTTT. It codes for CASSLRGRGRDTEAFF.

CDR3 residues: CASSAQEETQYF. In DNA, the CDR3 is TGTGCCAGTAGTGCTCAGGAAGAGACCCAGTACTTC. The V gene is TRBV19, the J gene TRBJ2-5; D is ambiguous. Germline lookup yields CDR1 LNHDA and CDR2 SQIVND (reference sequence). V lost 5 bases to trimming and J lost 3 bases, with 7 bases between them. The CDR3 covers 12 residues.

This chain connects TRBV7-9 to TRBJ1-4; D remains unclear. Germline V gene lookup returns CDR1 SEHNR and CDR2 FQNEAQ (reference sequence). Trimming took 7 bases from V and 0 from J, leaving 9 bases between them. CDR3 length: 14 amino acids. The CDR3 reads CASTYGATNEKLFF. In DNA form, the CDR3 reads TGTGCCAGCACCTATGGGGCAACTAATGAAAAACTGTTTTTT.

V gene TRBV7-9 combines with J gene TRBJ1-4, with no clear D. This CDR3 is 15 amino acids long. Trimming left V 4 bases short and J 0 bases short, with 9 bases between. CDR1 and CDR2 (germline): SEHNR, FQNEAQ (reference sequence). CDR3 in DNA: TGTGCCAGCAGCTCCCCCCGTGCAACTAATGAAAAACTGTTTTTT. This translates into CASSSPRATNEKLFF.

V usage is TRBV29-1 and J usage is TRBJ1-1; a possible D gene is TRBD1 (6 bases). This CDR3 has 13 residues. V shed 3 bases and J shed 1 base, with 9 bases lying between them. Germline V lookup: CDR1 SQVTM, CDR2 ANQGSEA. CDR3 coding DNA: TGCAGCGTTGAGGGACACCCGAACACTGAAGCTTTCTTT. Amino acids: CSVEGHPNTEAFF.

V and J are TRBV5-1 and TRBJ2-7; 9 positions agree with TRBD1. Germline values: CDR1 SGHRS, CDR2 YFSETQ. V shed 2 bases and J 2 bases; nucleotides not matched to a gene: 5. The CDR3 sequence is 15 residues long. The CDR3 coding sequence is TGCGCCAGCAGCTTTCAGACAGGGGGAACCTACGAGCAGTACTTC. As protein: CASSFQTGGTYEQYF.